This TCR beta chain was obtained from a study of blood T cell repertoires in COVID-19. Study at large: Some COVID-19 samples were acute and others convalescent; all came from the United States, Italy and Spain. Nucleic acid was either cDNA or gDNA, and it came from T cells, B-cell-depleted T cells, or PBMCs.

Under the authors' procedure: Cell counts per sample came from amplifying reference gene primers. Using immunoSEQ multiplex PCR, the repertoire was profiled, and TCRdb retains in-frame clones only, with some absent. Clone size and V and J calls were adopted from that table, with D and trimming inferred from the DNA. The profile covers about 140,000 clones, with nearly 90% appearing a single time and 1.5% to 2% taken by the ten largest. V lost 6 bases to trimming and J lost 7 bases, with 10 bases between them. The length of the CDR3 is 11 residues. CDR1 SGHRS and CDR2 YFSETQ come from the germline V gene.

The TCR was taken from a man in his 70s with acute or convalescent COVID-19. The chain employs TRBV5-1 and TRBJ2-5; perhaps TRBD2 as D (5 bases). Sequencing was carried out using peripheral blood. The CDR3 sequence: CASTLRGTQYF. The DNA of the CDR3 is TGCGCCAGCACCCTCCGGGGGACCCAGTACTTC.